Presented here are 28 T cell receptor beta chains from one specimen sequenced in a study of neurological immune-mediated disorders. TCRdb reprocessed the 5' RACE reads via MiXCR and lists one record per CDR3 protein. The sample includes tens of thousands of distinct CDR3 sequences, about 4% of them seen just once. The sequencing input was PBMCs. The receptor source for this set is a man between 25 and 39 years old with multiple sclerosis.

Many counts were recorded for this clonotype. J is TRBJ2-2 and V is TRBV4-1; D is perhaps TRBD1 (5 bases). The CDR3 spans 14 residues. Trimming removed 6 bases from V and 4 bases from J, with 12 bases in between. The V gene's germline CDR1 is MGHRA and CDR2 YSYEKL. CDR3 loop: CASRRQSSTGELFF. As DNA, the CDR3 is TGCGCCAGCAGGAGACAGTCGAGCACCGGGGAGCTGTTTTTT.

This clonotype was observed at least ten times. In DNA form, the CDR3 reads TGCAGTGCAAAGAAAAGCGGGGGGGCCCACGAGCAGTACTTC. Residues: CSAKKSGGAHEQYF. This chain connects TRBV20-1 to TRBJ2-7, with 10 bases matching TRBD2. The germline gives CDR1 DFQATT, CDR2 SNEGSKA (reference sequence). The CDR3 sequence is 14 residues long. V lost 6 bases and J lost 5; bases outside the gene matches: 10.

This clonotype occurred many times. The rearrangement joins TRBV16 to TRBJ1-5; D is undetermined. Between the trimmed V and J ends, which lost 1 base and 4 bases, there was a span of 5 bases. From germline, CDR1 is KGHSY and CDR2 FQNENV. This CDR3 is built from 13 residues. The CDR3 DNA reads as TGTGCCAGCAGCCAATTCGTGAATCAGCCCCAGCATTTT. This codes for CASSQFVNQPQHF.

This clonotype was recorded many times. The rearrangement links TRBV5-1 to TRBJ2-3, with 8 bases fitting TRBD1. The germline V gene encodes CDR1 SGHRS and CDR2 YFSETQ. Trimming cost V 1 base and J 1 base; bases outside gene matches: 8. The CDR3 contains 17 residues. CDR3 sequence: CASSLKATGDGTDTQYF. In DNA, the CDR3 is TGCGCCAGCAGCTTGAAGGCGACAGGGGATGGCACAGATACGCAGTATTTT.

This clonotype was observed at least ten times. The chain has TRBV29-1 and TRBJ1-1, with unresolved D. The V gene lost 8 bases and the J gene lost 5 bases, with 18 bases spanning the gap. The CDR3 covers 13 residues. The germline gives CDR1 SQVTM, CDR2 ANQGSEA. CDR3 nucleotide sequence: TGCAGCTCCCGAAAGGACGAGAAGACTGAAGCTTTCTTT. This sequence encodes CSSRKDEKTEAFF.

This clonotype appeared many times. The chain links TRBV10-3 to TRBJ1-5; D gene uncertain. The CDR3 has 14 amino acids. V was trimmed by 6 bases and J by 0 bases, leaving 9 bases between them. CDR1 is ENHRY, CDR2 SYGVKD, per germline. CDR3 nucleotides: TGTGCCATCAGAGATGGTTATAGCAATCAGCCCCAGCATTTT. Its protein is CAIRDGYSNQPQHF.

This clonotype was seen ten or more times. The DNA of the CDR3 is TGCGCCAGCAGCCCGGCGGCGAGCTCCTACAATGAGCAGTTCTTC. It translates to CASSPAASSYNEQFF. This chain connects TRBV5-1 to TRBJ2-1; D gene uncertain. Germline V CDR1 and CDR2: SGHRS, YFSETQ. The CDR3 is made up of 15 amino acids. Trimming removed 4 bases at V and 0 bases at J, with 11 bases between.

This clonotype was observed many times. The gene calls are TRBV6-6 and TRBJ2-2; D is unresolved. Germline CDR1 reads MNHNY; CDR2 reads SVGAGI (reference sequence). The CDR3 is 13 amino acids. The V end was cut by 3 bases, the J end by 3 bases, with 5 bases between. Written as DNA, the CDR3 is TGTGCCAGCAGTTATGGGGACACCGGGGAGCTGTTTTTT. Residues: CASSYGDTGELFF.

The V and J genes are TRBV19 and TRBJ1-1; tentative D call: TRBD1 (5 bases). Germline CDR1 reads LNHDA; CDR2 reads SQIVND (reference sequence). This CDR3 contains 14 residues. Deletions cut 7 bases from V and 3 bases from J, with 15 bases between. The CDR3: CASTIVGGYTEAFF. In nucleotides, the CDR3 is TGTGCCAGTACCATCGTTGGGGGTTACACTGAAGCTTTCTTT.

This clonotype has at least ten counts. This chain joins TRBV12-3 or TRBV12-4 and TRBJ2-7; the D is unclear. The CDR3 extends over 13 amino acids. V lost 8 bases and J lost 1, with 12 bases in between. Here the CDR3 DNA reads TGTGCCAGCGCCAGCCCTGCGTCCTACGAGCAGTACTTC. As protein: CASASPASYEQYF.

The chain recombines TRBV7-7 with TRBJ2-1; 8 bases map to TRBD2. Germline CDR1 is SSHAT and CDR2 is FNYEAQ (reference sequence). The CDR3 runs 15 residues. V lost 4 bases, J lost 10 bases, and 12 bases stayed unmatched. The CDR3 coding sequence is TGTGCCAGCAGCTCCGGGGGGGCGGGGGCAAGGGAGCAGTTCTTC. This translates into CASSSGGAGAREQFF.

This clonotype was seen ten or more times. V is TRBV20-1 and J is TRBJ2-5; 8 bases are a match to TRBD2. This CDR3 spans 16 amino acids. CDR1 is DFQATT, CDR2 SNEGSKA, per germline (reference sequence). V lost 3 bases to trimming and J lost 5 bases; unmatched junction nucleotides: 14. The CDR3 here is CSARDQSSGAWETQYF. CDR3 DNA: TGCAGTGCTAGGGACCAGAGTAGCGGGGCATGGGAGACCCAGTACTTC.

This clonotype was picked up a small number of times. The chain recombines TRBV5-1 with TRBJ1-2; 9 nucleotides line up with TRBD1. Looked up from germline, CDR1 is SGHRS and CDR2 is YFSETQ. The CDR3 has 16 amino acids. The junction had 8 bases not matched to a gene; V was cut back by 2 bases and J by 3 bases. CDR3 sequence reads: CASSLAWRQGDYGYTF. The CDR3, as DNA: TGCGCCAGCAGCTTAGCCTGGAGACAGGGGGACTATGGCTACACCTTC. The complete variable domain, with remaining parts taken from reference TRBV5-1 and TRBJ1-2, reads KAGVTQTPRYLIKTRGQQVTLSCSPISGHRSVSWYQQTPGQGLQFLFEYFSETQRNKGNFPGRFSGRQFSNSRSEMNVSTLELGDSALYLCASSLAWRQGDYGYTFGSGTRLTVV.

The sample holds many counts of this clonotype. This chain connects TRBV10-2 to TRBJ1-1; a weak D match, TRBD1 (6 bases). Germline-derived CDR1 and CDR2 are WSHSY and SAAADI. The length of the CDR3 is 14 residues. V shed 6 bases and J shed 1 base, with 12 bases lying between them. The DNA of the CDR3 is TGCGCCAGCAGGGAGACAGGAGAGAACACTGAAGCTTTCTTT. It yields the protein CASRETGENTEAFF.

Ten or more counts support this clonotype. V and J are TRBV15 and TRBJ2-7; D may be TRBD1 (6 bases). Germline assignment: CDR1 LNHNV and CDR2 YYDKDF (reference sequence). The germline V and J ends were trimmed by 4 bases and 2 bases, with 12 bases remaining between them. This CDR3 contains 14 residues. The CDR3 sequence is CATSIGTPPYEQYF. CDR3 coding DNA: TGTGCCACCAGCATAGGGACACCCCCCTACGAGCAGTACTTC.

This clonotype was seen many times. This chain connects TRBV5-1 to TRBJ2-7; D might be TRBD1 (6 bases). The CDR3 runs to 15 residues. Per germline, CDR1 SGHRS and CDR2 YFSETQ. Trimming took 4 bases from V and 0 from J, leaving 14 bases between them. CDR3 protein: CASSPTDRHSYEQYF. The CDR3 DNA is TGCGCCAGCAGCCCGACCGACAGGCACTCCTACGAGCAGTACTTC.

This clonotype showed up just a few times. This chain joins TRBV4-1 and TRBJ2-7; maybe TRBD1 (5 bases). The CDR3 sequence is 16 residues long. Looked up from germline, CDR1 is MGHRA and CDR2 is YSYEKL. V was cut by 2 bases and J by 1 base, with 15 bases left in between. CDR3 sequence: CASSQQGTQGSYEQYF. CDR3 sequence (DNA): TGCGCCAGCAGCCAACAGGGTACTCAGGGATCCTACGAGCAGTACTTC.

This clonotype has at least ten counts. The chain recombines TRBV5-1 with TRBJ1-1, with D unclear. V lost 0 bases and J lost 1, with 10 bases in between. The CDR3 extends over 15 amino acids. Germline CDR1 and CDR2: SGHRS and YFSETQ. The CDR3 reads CASSLVGRENTEAFF. The CDR3 nucleotides are TGCGCCAGCAGCTTGGTTGGTCGGGAGAACACTGAAGCTTTCTTT.

This clonotype was detected many times. This chain connects TRBV20-1 to TRBJ2-3; the D gene is possibly TRBD2 (6 bases). This CDR3 is 12 amino acids long. The germline V gene encodes CDR1 DFQATT and CDR2 SNEGSKA (reference sequence). Trimming took off 2 bases at V and 4 bases at J, with 7 bases between the two ends. CDR3 sequence (DNA): TGCAGTGCTAGATTAGCGGCAGATACGCAGTATTTT. Translation: CSARLAADTQYF.

This clonotype occurred many times. V gene TRBV7-8 combines with J gene TRBJ1-5, with TRBD1 as a possible D gene (5 bases). The V gene's germline CDR1 is SGHVS and CDR2 FQNEAQ. Trimming cost V 11 bases and J 6 bases, with 17 bases left between them. The CDR3 runs to 13 residues. DNA for the CDR3: TGTGCCGGTAGTAGGGGTTCAGGTCAGCCCCAGCATTTT. Translated, it gives CAGSRGSGQPQHF.

This clonotype was seen many times. This rearrangement joins TRBV6-5 to TRBJ1-1; D is unresolved. Trimming shortened V by 2 bases and J by 3 bases, and 10 bases separated the two germline ends. CDR1 MNHEY and CDR2 SVGAGI come from the germline V gene. This CDR3 region has 14 residues. Here the CDR3 DNA reads TGTGCCAGCAGTTACACGGGGTTGGACACTGAAGCTTTCTTT. Translated, it gives CASSYTGLDTEAFF.

This clonotype was seen repeatedly, ten times or more. The CDR3 DNA follows: TGTGCCAGCAGTGAAGGAGGGCCCCCCTACGAGCAGTACTTC. Residues: CASSEGGPPYEQYF. This chain uses TRBV6-1 with TRBJ2-7; perhaps TRBD2 as D (5 bases). CDR1 and CDR2 (germline): MNHNS, SASEGT. This CDR3 is 14 amino acids long. V lost 1 base, J lost 2 bases, and 9 bases lay in between.

This clonotype was counted ten times or more. The J gene is TRBJ2-4, the V gene TRBV5-1, with 8 positions matching TRBD2. V shed 3 bases and J 1 base; nucleotides not matched to a gene: 9. Germline CDR1 SGHRS, CDR2 YFSETQ. The length of the CDR3 is 17 residues. The CDR3 loop reads CASSWGEIAGAKNIQYF. DNA of the CDR3: TGCGCCAGCAGCTGGGGAGAAATAGCGGGGGCCAAAAACATTCAGTACTTC.

This clonotype appeared a few times. The chain is built from TRBV20-1 and TRBJ1-4, with D perhaps TRBD1 (5 bases). Germline CDR1 is DFQATT and CDR2 is SNEGSKA (reference sequence). Trimming took off 8 bases at V and 6 bases at J, with 22 bases between the two ends. This CDR3 comprises 15 residues. CDR3 protein: CSFSGRGIGDEKLFF. As DNA, the CDR3 is TGCAGTTTTTCGGGGAGGGGAATCGGAGATGAAAAACTGTTTTTT.

This clonotype has ten or more counts. The chain has TRBV4-1 and TRBJ2-2, with D perhaps TRBD2 (5 bases). CDR3 length equals 15 residues. Trimming took off 3 bases at V and 3 bases at J, with 11 bases between the two ends. The germline CDR1 and CDR2 sequences are MGHRA and YSYEKL. The DNA for the CDR3 is TGCGCCAGCAGCCAGCGCGGGTCGGACACCGGGGAGCTGTTTTTT. Translated: CASSQRGSDTGELFF.

This clonotype was counted many times. The V and J genes are TRBV20-1 and TRBJ2-3; the match to TRBD2 covers 14 bases. The V gene's germline CDR1 is DFQATT and CDR2 SNEGSKA (reference sequence). Trimming cost V 7 bases and J 8 bases; bases outside gene matches: 11. This CDR3 region has 15 residues. The CDR3 DNA reads TGCAGTGTCAAGACTAGCGGGGGGGCCGGGCGTACGCAGTATTTT. It yields the protein CSVKTSGGAGRTQYF.

This clonotype has at least ten counts. The V gene is TRBV20-1, the J gene TRBJ2-3; D possibly corresponds to TRBD1 (5 bases). CDR3 length equals 15 residues. The ends were cut back, 5 bases at V and 8 bases at J, with 23 bases in the middle. Germline CDR1 and CDR2: DFQATT and SNEGSKA (reference sequence). CDR3 bases: TGCAGTGCTGGATTCCAGTCGGTGGGAAGGGGTACGCAGTATTTT. It yields the protein CSAGFQSVGRGTQYF.

The chain employs TRBV20-1 and TRBJ2-2, with 8 bases matching TRBD2. This CDR3 comprises 14 residues. Germline loops: CDR1 DFQATT, CDR2 SNEGSKA (reference sequence). V trimming: 3 bases; J trimming: 6 bases; junction bases outside the gene matches: 6. The CDR3 loop reads CSASESGGAGELFF. CDR3 nucleotide sequence: TGCAGTGCTAGTGAAAGCGGGGGAGCCGGGGAGCTGTTTTTT.